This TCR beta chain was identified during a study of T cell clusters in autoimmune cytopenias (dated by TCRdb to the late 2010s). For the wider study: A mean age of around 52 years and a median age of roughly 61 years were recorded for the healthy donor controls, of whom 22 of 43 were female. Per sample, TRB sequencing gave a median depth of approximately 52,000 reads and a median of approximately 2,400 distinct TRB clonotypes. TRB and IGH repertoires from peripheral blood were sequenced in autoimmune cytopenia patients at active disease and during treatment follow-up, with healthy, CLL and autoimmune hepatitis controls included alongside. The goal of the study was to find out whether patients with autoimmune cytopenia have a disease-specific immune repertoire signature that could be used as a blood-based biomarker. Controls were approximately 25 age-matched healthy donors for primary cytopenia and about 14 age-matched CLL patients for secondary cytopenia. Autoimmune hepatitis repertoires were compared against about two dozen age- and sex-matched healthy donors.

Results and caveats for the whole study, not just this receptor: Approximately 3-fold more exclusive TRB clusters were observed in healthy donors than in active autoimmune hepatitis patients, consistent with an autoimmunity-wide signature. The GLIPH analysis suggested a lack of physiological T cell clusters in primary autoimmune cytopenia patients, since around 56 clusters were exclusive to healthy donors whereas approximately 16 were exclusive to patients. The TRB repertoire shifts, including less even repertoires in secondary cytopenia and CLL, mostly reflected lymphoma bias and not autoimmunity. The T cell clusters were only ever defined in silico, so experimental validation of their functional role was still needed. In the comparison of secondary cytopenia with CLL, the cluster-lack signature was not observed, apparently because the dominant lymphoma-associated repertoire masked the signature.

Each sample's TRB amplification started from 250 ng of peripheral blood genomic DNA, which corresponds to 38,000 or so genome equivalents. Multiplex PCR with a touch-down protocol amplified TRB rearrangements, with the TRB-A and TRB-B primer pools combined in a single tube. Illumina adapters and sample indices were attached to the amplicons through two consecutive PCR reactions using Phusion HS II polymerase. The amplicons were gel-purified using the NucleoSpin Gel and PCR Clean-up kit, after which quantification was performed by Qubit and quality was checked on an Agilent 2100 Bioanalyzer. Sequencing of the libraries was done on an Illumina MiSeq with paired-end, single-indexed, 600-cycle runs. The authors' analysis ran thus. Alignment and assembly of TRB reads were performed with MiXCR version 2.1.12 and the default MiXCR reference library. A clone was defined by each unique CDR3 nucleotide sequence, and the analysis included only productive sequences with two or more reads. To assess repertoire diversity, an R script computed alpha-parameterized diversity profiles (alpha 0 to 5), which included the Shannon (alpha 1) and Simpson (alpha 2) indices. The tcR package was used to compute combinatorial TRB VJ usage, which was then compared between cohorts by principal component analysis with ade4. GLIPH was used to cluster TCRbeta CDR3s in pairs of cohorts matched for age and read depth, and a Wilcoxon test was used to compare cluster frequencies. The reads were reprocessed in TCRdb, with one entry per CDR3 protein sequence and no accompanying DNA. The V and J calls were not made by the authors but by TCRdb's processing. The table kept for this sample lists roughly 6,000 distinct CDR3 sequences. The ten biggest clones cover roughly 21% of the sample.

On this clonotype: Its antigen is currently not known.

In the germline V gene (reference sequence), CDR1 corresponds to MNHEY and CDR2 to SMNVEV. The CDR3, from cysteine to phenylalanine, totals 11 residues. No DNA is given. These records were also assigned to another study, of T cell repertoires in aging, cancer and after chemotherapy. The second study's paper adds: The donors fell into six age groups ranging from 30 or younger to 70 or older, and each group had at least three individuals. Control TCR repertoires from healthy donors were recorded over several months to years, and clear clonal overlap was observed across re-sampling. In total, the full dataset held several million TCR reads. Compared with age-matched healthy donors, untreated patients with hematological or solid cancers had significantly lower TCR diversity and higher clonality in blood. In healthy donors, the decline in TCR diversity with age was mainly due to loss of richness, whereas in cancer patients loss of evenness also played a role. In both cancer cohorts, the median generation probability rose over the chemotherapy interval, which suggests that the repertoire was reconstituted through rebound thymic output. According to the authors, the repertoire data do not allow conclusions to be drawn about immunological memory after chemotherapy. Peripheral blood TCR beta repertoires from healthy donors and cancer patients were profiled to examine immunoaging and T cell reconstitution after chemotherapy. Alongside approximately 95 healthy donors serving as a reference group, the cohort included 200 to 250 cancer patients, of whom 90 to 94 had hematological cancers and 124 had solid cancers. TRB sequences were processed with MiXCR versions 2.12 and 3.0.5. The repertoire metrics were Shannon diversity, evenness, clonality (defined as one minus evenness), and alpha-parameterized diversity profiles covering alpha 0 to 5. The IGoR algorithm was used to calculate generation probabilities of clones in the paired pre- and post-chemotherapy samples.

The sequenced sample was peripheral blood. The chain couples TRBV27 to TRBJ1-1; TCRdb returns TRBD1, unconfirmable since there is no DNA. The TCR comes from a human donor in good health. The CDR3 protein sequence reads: CASNRGTEAFF.